This T cell receptor beta chain is from a study of T cell changes during pregnancy in multiple sclerosis. Clones were sequenced by immunoSEQ multiplex PCR, and TCRdb holds only the in-frame ones, with some missing. The sample carries about 79,000 clones, around 93% recorded once. The germline V and J ends were trimmed by 4 bases and 6 bases, with 12 bases remaining between them. CDR1 is SGHNT and CDR2 is YENEEA in the germline V gene. The CDR3 is 13 amino acids. The sequence came from a female donor in good health, enrolled as a control in a pregnancy study. The chain is built from TRBV11-3 and TRBJ1-1, with D tentatively TRBD1 (5 bases). The sequencing here drew on peripheral blood, taken in the second trimester of pregnancy. Here the CDR3 reads CASSSQPGSEAFF. The CDR3 nucleotides are TGTGCCAGCAGCTCACAGCCAGGGTCTGAAGCTTTCTTT.